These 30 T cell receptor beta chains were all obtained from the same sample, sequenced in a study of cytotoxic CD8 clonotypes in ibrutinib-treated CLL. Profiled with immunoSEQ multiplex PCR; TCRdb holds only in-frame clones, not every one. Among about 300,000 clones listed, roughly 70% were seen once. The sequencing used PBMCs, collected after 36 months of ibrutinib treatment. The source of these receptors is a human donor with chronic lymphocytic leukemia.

CDR3 DNA: TGTGCCAGCAGCTTCAGGACAGGGAGGTTGAACACTGAAGCTTTCTTT. As protein: CASSFRTGRLNTEAFF. The genes are TRBV7-8 and TRBJ1-1, with 8 positions matching TRBD1. With V trimmed by 3 bases and J by 0 bases, 6 bases remained unmatched. There are 16 residues in the CDR3. Germline V gene lookup returns CDR1 SGHVS and CDR2 FQNEAQ. Together with reference TRBV7-8 and TRBJ1-1, the CDR3 gives the full variable domain: GAGVSQSPRYKVAKRGQDVALRCDPISGHVSLFWYQQALGQGPEFLTYFQNEAQLDKSGLPSDRFFAERPEGSVSTLKIQRTQQEDSAVYLCASSFRTGRLNTEAFFGQGTRLTVV.

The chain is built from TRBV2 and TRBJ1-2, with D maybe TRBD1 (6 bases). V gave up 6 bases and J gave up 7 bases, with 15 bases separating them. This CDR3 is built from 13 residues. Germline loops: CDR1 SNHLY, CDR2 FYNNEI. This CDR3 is CASRWDKVGGYTF. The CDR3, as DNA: TGTGCCAGCAGATGGGACAAGGTCGGTGGCTACACCTTC. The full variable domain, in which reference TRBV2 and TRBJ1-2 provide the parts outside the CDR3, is EPEVTQTPSHQVTQMGQEVILRCVPISNHLYFYWYRQILGQKVEFLVSFYNNEISEKSEIFDDQFSVERPDGSNFTLKIRSTKLEDSAMYFCASRWDKVGGYTFGSGTRLTVV.

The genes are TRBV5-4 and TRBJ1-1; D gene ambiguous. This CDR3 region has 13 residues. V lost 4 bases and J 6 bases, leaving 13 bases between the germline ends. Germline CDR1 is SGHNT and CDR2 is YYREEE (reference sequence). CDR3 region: CASSKDLLPEAFF. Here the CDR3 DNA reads TGTGCCAGCAGCAAGGACCTGCTGCCTGAAGCTTTCTTT.

The CDR3 loop reads CASSQPLGLPVVSNQPQHF. As DNA, the CDR3 is TGTGCCAGCAGCCAGCCCCTGGGACTCCCGGTGGTTAGCAATCAGCCCCAGCATTTT. V usage is TRBV28 and J usage is TRBJ1-5; a weak D match, TRBD1 (5 bases). V was shortened by 6 bases and J by 0 bases, with 24 bases between the two germline ends. Germline assignment: CDR1 MDHEN and CDR2 SYDVKM. The CDR3 sequence is 19 residues long.

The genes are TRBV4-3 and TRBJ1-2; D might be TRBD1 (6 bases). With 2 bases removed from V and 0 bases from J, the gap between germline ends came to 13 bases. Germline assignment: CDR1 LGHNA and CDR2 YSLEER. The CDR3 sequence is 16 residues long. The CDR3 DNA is TGCGCCAGCAGCCAACTTAACAGGGATGCTAACTATGGCTACACCTTC. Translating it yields CASSQLNRDANYGYTF.

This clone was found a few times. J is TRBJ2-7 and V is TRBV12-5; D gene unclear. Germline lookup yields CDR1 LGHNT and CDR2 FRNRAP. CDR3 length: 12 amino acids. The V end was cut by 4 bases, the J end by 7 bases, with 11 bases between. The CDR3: CASGSAFREQYF. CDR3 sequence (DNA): TGTGCTAGTGGTTCCGCCTTTCGGGAGCAGTACTTC.

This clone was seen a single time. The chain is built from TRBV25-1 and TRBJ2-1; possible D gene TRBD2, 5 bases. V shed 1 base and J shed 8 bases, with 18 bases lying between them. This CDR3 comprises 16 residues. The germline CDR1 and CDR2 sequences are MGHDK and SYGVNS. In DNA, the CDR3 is TGTGCCAGCAGTGAATTTTGGAGGCGGAGGCTTGATGAGCAGTTCTTC. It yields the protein CASSEFWRRRLDEQFF.

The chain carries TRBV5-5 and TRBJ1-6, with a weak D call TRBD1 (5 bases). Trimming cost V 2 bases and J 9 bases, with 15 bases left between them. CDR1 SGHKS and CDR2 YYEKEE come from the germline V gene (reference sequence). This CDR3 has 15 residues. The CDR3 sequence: CASSFEGSRLSPLHF. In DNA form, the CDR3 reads TGTGCCAGCAGCTTCGAGGGGTCTAGACTTTCACCCCTCCACTTT. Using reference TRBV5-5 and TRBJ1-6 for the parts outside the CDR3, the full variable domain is DAGVTQSPTHLIKTRGQQVTLRCSPISGHKSVSWYQQVLGQGPQFIFQYYEKEERGRGNFPDRFSARQFPNYSSELNVNALLLGDSALYLCASSFEGSRLSPLHFGNGTRLTVT.

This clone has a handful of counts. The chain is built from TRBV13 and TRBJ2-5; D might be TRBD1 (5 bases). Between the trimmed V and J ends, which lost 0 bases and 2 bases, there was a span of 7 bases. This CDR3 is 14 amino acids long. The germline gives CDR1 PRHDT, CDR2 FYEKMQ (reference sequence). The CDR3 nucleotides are TGTGCCAGCAGCTTAGGGCAGGGTCAAGAGACCCAGTACTTC. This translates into CASSLGQGQETQYF.

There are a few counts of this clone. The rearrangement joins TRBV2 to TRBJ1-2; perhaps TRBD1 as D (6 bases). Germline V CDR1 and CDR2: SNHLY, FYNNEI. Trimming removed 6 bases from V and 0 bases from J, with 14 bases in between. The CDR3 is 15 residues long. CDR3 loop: CASRVQGLPNYGYTF. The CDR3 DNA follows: TGTGCCAGCAGGGTACAGGGATTACCTAACTATGGCTACACCTTC. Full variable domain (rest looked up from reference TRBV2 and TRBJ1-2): EPEVTQTPSHQVTQMGQEVILRCVPISNHLYFYWYRQILGQKVEFLVSFYNNEISEKSEIFDDQFSVERPDGSNFTLKIRSTKLEDSAMYFCASRVQGLPNYGYTFGSGTRLTVV.

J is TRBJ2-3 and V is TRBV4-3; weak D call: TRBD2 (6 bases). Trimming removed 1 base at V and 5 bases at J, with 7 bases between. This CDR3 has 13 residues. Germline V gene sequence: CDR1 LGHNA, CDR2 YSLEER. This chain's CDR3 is CASSQAGLDTQYF. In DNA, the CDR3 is TGCGCCAGCAGCCAAGCGGGACTAGATACGCAGTATTTT.

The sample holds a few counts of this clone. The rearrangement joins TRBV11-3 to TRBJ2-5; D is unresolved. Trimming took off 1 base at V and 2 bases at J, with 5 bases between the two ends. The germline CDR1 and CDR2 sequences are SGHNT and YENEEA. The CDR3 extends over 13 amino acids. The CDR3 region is CASSLGPQETQYF. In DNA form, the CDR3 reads TGTGCCAGCAGCTTAGGCCCACAAGAGACCCAGTACTTC. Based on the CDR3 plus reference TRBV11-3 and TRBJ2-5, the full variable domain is EAGVVQSPRYKIIEKKQPVAFWCNPISGHNTLYWYLQNLGQGPELLIRYENEEAVDDSQLPKDRFSAERLKGVDSTLKIQPAELGDSAVYLCASSLGPQETQYFGPGTRLLVL.

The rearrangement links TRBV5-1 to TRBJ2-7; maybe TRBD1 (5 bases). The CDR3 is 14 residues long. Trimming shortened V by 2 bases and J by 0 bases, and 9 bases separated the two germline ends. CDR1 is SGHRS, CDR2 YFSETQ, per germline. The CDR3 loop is CASSFNRNSYEQYF. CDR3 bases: TGCGCCAGCAGCTTTAACAGGAACTCCTACGAGCAGTACTTC.

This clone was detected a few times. Here the CDR3 reads CASSLTPLPSSTDTQYF. In nucleotides, the CDR3 is TGTGCCAGCAGCTTAACCCCGCTCCCTTCTAGCACAGATACGCAGTATTTT. The V call is TRBV7-9, the J call TRBJ2-3; D ambiguous. CDR1 is SEHNR and CDR2 is FQNEAQ in the germline V gene (reference sequence). The CDR3 has 17 amino acids. Between the trimmed V and J ends, which lost 2 bases and 0 bases, there was a span of 15 bases.

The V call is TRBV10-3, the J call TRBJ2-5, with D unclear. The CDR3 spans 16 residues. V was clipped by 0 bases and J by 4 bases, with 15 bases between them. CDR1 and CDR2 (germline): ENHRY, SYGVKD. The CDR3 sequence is CAISESARGQIETQYF. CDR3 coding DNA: TGTGCCATCAGTGAGTCCGCACGTGGCCAGATAGAGACCCAGTACTTC.

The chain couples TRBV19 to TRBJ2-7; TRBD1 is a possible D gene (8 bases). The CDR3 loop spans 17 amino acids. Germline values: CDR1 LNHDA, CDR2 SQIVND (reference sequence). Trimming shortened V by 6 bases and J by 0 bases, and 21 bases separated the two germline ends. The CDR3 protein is CASRPGGETGVSYEQYF. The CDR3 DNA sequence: TGTGCCAGTAGACCGGGGGGCGAGACAGGGGTCTCCTACGAGCAGTACTTC.

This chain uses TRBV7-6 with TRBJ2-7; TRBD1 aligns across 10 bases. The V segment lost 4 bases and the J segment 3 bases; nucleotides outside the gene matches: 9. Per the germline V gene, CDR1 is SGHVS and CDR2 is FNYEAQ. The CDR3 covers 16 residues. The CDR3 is CASSSRYRTGGYEQYF. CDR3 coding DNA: TGTGCCAGCAGCTCCCGATATAGGACAGGGGGCTACGAGCAGTACTTC.

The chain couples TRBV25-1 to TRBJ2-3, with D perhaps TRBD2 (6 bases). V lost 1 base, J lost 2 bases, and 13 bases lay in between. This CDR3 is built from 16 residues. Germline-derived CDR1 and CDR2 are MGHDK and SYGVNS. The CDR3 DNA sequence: TGTGCCAGCAGTGAATTGGGGGGAGCGGACACAGATACGCAGTATTTT. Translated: CASSELGGADTDTQYF.

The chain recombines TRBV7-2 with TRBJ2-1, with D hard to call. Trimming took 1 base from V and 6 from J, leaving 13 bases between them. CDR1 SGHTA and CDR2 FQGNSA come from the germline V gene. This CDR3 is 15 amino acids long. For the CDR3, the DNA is TGTGCCAGCAGCTTAGGCGGCGATGCCATCAATGAGCAGTTCTTC. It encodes CASSLGGDAINEQFF.

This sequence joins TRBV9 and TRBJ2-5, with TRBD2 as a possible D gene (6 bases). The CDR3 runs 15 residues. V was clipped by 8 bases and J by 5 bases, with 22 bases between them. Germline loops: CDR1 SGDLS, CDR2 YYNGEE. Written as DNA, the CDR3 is TGTGCCAGTGCGACCGGGGGTACCTTAGGGGAGACCCAGTACTTC. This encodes CASATGGTLGETQYF.

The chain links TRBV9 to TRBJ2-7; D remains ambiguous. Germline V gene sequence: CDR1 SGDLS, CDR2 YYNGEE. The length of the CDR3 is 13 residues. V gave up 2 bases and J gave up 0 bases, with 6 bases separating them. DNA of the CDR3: TGTGCCAGCAGCGTTGCCCTCTCCTACGAGCAGTACTTC. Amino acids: CASSVALSYEQYF.

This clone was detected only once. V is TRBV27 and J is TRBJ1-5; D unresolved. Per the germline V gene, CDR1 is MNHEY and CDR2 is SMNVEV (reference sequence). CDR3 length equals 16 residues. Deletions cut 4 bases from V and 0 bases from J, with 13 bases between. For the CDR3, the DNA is TGTGCCAGCAGTTCATCTGTAAGGGATAGCAATCAGCCCCAGCATTTT. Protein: CASSSSVRDSNQPQHF.

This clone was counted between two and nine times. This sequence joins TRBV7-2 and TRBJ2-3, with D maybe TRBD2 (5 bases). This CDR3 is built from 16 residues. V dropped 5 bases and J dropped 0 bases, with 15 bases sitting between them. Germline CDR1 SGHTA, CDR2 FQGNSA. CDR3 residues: CASSPPGLRSTDTQYF. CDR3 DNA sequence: TGTGCCAGCAGCCCGCCCGGACTCCGTAGCACAGATACGCAGTATTTT.

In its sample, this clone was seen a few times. The CDR3 sequence: CASSVTDQETQYF. The CDR3 DNA is TGTGCCAGCAGCGTAACAGATCAAGAGACCCAGTACTTC. The rearrangement uses TRBV9 and TRBJ2-5, with D uncertain. The CDR3 covers 13 residues. Germline CDR1 and CDR2: SGDLS and YYNGEE. V gave up 1 base and J gave up 2 bases, with 6 bases separating them.

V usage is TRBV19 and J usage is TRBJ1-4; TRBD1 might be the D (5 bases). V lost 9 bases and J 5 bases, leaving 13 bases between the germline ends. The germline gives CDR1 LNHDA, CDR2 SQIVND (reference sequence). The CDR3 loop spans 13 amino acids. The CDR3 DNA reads TGTGCCAGCGCCGGGACCCGAAATGAAAAACTGTTTTTT. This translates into CASAGTRNEKLFF.

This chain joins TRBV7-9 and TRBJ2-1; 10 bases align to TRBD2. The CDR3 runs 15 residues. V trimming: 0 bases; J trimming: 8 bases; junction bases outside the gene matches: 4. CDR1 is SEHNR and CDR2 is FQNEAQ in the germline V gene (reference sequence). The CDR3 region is CASSLAVAGGHEQFF. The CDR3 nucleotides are TGTGCCAGCAGCTTAGCAGTAGCGGGGGGTCATGAGCAGTTCTTC.

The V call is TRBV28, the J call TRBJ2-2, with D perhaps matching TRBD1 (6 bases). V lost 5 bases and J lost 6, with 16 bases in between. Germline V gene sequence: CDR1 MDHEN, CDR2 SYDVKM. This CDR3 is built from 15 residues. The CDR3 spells CASSNTGFLAGELFF. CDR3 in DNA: TGTGCCAGCAGTAACACAGGGTTCTTGGCCGGGGAGCTGTTTTTT.

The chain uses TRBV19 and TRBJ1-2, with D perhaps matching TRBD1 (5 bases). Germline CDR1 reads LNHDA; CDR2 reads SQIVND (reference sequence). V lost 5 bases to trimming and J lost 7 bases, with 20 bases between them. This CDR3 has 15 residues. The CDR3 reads CASSGLAGRDIGYTF. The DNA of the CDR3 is TGTGCCAGTAGTGGATTAGCAGGGAGGGATATTGGCTACACCTTC.

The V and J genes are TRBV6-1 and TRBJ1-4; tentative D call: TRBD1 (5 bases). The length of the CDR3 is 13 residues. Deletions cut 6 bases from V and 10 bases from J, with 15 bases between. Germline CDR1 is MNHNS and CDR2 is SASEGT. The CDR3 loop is CASRVTWGGKLFF. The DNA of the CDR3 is TGTGCCAGCAGGGTCACTTGGGGCGGAAAACTGTTTTTT.

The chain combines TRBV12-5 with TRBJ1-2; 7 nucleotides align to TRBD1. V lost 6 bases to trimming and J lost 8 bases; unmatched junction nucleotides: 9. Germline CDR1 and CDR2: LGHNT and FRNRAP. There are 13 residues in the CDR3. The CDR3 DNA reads TGTGCTAGTGGGGGCAGGGGGTTGTCAGGCTACACCTTC. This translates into CASGGRGLSGYTF.